This T cell receptor (beta chain) was sequenced for a study of blood T cell repertoires in COVID-19. Background on the study: Acute and convalescent COVID-19 specimens originated in the United States, Italy and Spain. PBMCs, B-cell-depleted T cells, or T cells were the source of the cDNA or gDNA that made up the material.

The CDR3 totals 18 residues. J gave up 5 bases and V 3 bases, and 17 bases lay outside the gene matches. Per germline, CDR1 SGHRS and CDR2 YFSETQ. The Seattle patients joined while their infection was active and were tracked longitudinally afterward. Methods used by the authors: The authors estimated nucleated cell counts from reference gene primer amplification. The method was immunoSEQ multiplex PCR; TCRdb's version includes in-frame clones alone and lacks a portion of them. V and J calls plus clone size are reproduced from that table; the DNA served to infer D and trimming. The sample includes roughly 160,000 clones, around four fifths seen only once; the top ten take around 8%.

The chain links TRBV5-1 to TRBJ2-7; 10 bases agree with TRBD1. The sequenced sample was peripheral blood. The receptor comes from a woman aged 80 or over with COVID-19, enrolled during active disease. In nucleotides, the CDR3 is TGCGCCAGCAGCTCCGGACAGGGGGTCAGGTCGGTTAGTAACGAGCAGTACTTC. Translating it yields CASSSGQGVRSVSNEQYF.